The next 19 T cell receptor beta chains were all read from a single sample in a study of OX40 agonist ivuxolimab in advanced cancers. Assay: immunoSEQ multiplex PCR; the TCRdb copy retains only in-frame clones and omits some. The sample carries about 80,000 clones, around 94% recorded once. The starting material was CD4+ or CD8+ T cells sorted from blood, obtained in a trial of the OX40 agonist ivuxolimab. Source of these receptors: an adult with an advanced solid tumor such as melanoma, head and neck, liver or kidney cancer.

The CDR3 DNA follows: TGTGCCAGCAGCCGATCGAGGGATAGCTCCTACAATGAGCAGTTCTTC. Its protein is CASSRSRDSSYNEQFF. This chain connects TRBV11-1 to TRBJ2-1; D perhaps matches TRBD2 (5 bases). Trimming cost V 5 bases and J 0 bases, with 14 bases left between them. The CDR3 has 16 residues. Germline-derived CDR1 and CDR2 are SGHAT and FQDESV (reference sequence).

This clone was found a few times. The V call is TRBV11-1, the J call TRBJ2-5; 7 bases are a match to TRBD2. J lost 9 bases, V lost 2 bases, and 15 bases had no gene match. Germline V gene lookup returns CDR1 SGHAT and CDR2 FQDESV (reference sequence). This CDR3 has 16 residues. This chain's CDR3 is CASSLLQGGEAVAQYF. The DNA for the CDR3 is TGTGCCAGCAGCTTACTCCAGGGAGGGGAAGCAGTGGCCCAGTACTTC. The full variable domain, completed using reference TRBV11-1 and TRBJ2-5, is EAEVAQSPRYKITEKSQAVAFWCDPISGHATLYWYRQILGQGPELLVQFQDESVVDDSQLPKDRFSAERLKGVDSTLKIQPAELGDSAMYLCASSLLQGGEAVAQYFGPGTRLLVL.

The DNA of the CDR3 is TGTGCCTGCACCCCATCTGGCACAGATACGCAGTATTTT. Residues: CACTPSGTDTQYF. The chain carries TRBV6-5 and TRBJ2-3, with D hard to call. The CDR3 is 13 residues long. V was pared by 11 bases and J by 1 base, with 13 bases between. Germline CDR1 MNHEY, CDR2 SVGAGI.

The rearrangement joins TRBV7-9 to TRBJ2-4; 14 nucleotides match TRBD2. Germline-derived CDR1 and CDR2 are SEHNR and FQNEAQ (reference sequence). The ends lost 3 bases at V and 9 bases at J; junction bases unmatched: 4. This CDR3 region has 15 residues. The CDR3 spells CASSLTSGRGGIQYF. The DNA for the CDR3 is TGTGCCAGCAGCTTGACTAGCGGGAGGGGAGGCATTCAGTACTTC.

This clone appeared once. The CDR3 protein is CASSRAGAYYEQYF. DNA of the CDR3: TGTGCCAGCTCCCGGGCGGGAGCATACTACGAGCAGTACTTC. The chain carries TRBV14 and TRBJ2-7, with TRBD2 matching over 7 bases. Germline lookup yields CDR1 SGHDN and CDR2 FVKESK. The junction had 10 bases not matched to a gene; V was cut back by 8 bases and J by 3 bases. This CDR3 is built from 14 residues.

The chain uses TRBV9 and TRBJ2-2; 8 positions agree with TRBD2. The CDR3 runs to 17 residues. Germline V gives CDR1 SGDLS, CDR2 YYNGEE. The V and J ends lost 4 bases and 5 bases, in that order; junction bases with no gene match: 13. The CDR3 reads CASSTGTRRGETGELFF. CDR3 bases: TGTGCCAGCAGCACCGGGACTAGGCGGGGTGAGACCGGGGAGCTGTTTTTT.

This chain uses TRBV5-1 with TRBJ2-1, with TRBD2 matching 8 bases. CDR1 and CDR2 from the germline V gene are SGHRS and YFSETQ. The V gene end was trimmed by 0 bases and the J gene end by 7 bases; junction bases not matched to a gene: 6. This CDR3 has 15 residues. DNA of the CDR3: TGCGCCAGCAGCTTGGCCCTAGCGGGCCCTAATGAGCAGTTCTTC. This translates into CASSLALAGPNEQFF.

This chain joins TRBV5-1 and TRBJ2-1; TRBD1 matches 8 bases. Germline CDR1 is SGHRS and CDR2 is YFSETQ. V dropped 3 bases and J dropped 12; count of bases not matched to a gene: 2. The CDR3 loop spans 11 amino acids. As DNA, the CDR3 is TGCGCCAGCAGCTCCGACAGGGGGCAGTTCTTC. This codes for CASSSDRGQFF.

This clone has only one observation. The rearrangement links TRBV28 to TRBJ1-4; weak D call: TRBD1 (6 bases). The CDR3 totals 14 residues. With 10 bases removed from V and 0 bases from J, the gap between germline ends came to 12 bases. Germline CDR1 and CDR2: MDHEN and SYDVKM. The CDR3 DNA reads as TGTGCCACCCTACAGGGTCCAACTAATGAAAAACTGTTTTTT. Its protein product is CATLQGPTNEKLFF.

The genes are TRBV7-2 and TRBJ2-1; 9 nucleotides line up with TRBD1. CDR1 SGHTA and CDR2 FQGNSA come from the germline V gene. The CDR3 has 13 amino acids. V lost 4 bases to trimming and J lost 9 bases; unmatched junction nucleotides: 4. The CDR3 loop reads CASSSRQGGEQFF. For the CDR3, the DNA is TGTGCCAGCAGCTCCCGACAGGGGGGTGAGCAGTTCTTC.

The V call is TRBV5-8, the J call TRBJ2-7; 8 bases fit TRBD2. The junction had 3 bases not matched to a gene; V was cut back by 2 bases and J by 2 bases. CDR1 is SGHTS and CDR2 is YDEGEE in the germline V gene. The CDR3 runs 14 residues. CDR3 nucleotide sequence: TGTGCCAGCAGCTTAGCGGGAGTCACCTACGAGCAGTACTTC. Translation gives CASSLAGVTYEQYF.

The V and J genes are TRBV10-3 and TRBJ2-2; D is possibly TRBD1 or TRBD2 (5 bases each). The germline gives CDR1 ENHRY, CDR2 SYGVKD. The V end was cut by 0 bases, the J end by 1 base, with 9 bases between. CDR3 length: 16 amino acids. The CDR3 region is CAISESGAENTGELFF. The DNA for the CDR3 is TGTGCCATCAGTGAGTCCGGGGCGGAGAACACCGGGGAGCTGTTTTTT.

V is TRBV9 and J is TRBJ2-1, with D uncertain. The CDR3 consists of 14 residues. Germline loops: CDR1 SGDLS, CDR2 YYNGEE. V shed 4 bases and J shed 7 bases, with 15 bases lying between them. The CDR3 loop is CASSTHIGFNEQFF. The CDR3 region has the DNA TGTGCCAGCAGCACCCACATTGGTTTTAATGAGCAGTTCTTC.

This clone has a single count. The gene calls are TRBV28 and TRBJ1-5; 7 positions agree with TRBD1. CDR3 size: 15 residues. Germline CDR1 and CDR2: MDHEN and SYDVKM. Trimming at V came to 5 bases and at J to 1 base, leaving 5 bases not matched to a gene. The CDR3 DNA is TGTGCCAGCAGTCCTGGGACAGTCAGCAATCAGCCCCAGCATTTT. Translation gives CASSPGTVSNQPQHF. The whole variable domain, filled in from reference TRBV28 and TRBJ1-5, reads DVKVTQSSRYLVKRTGEKVFLECVQDMDHENMFWYRQDPGLGLRLIYFSYDVKMKEKGDIPEGYSVSREKKERFSLILESASTNQTSMYLCASSPGTVSNQPQHFGDGTRLSIL.

This rearrangement joins TRBV28 to TRBJ1-2, with D unresolved. V dropped 2 bases and J dropped 0 bases, with 13 bases sitting between them. This CDR3 contains 16 residues. Germline V gives CDR1 MDHEN, CDR2 SYDVKM. This chain's CDR3 is CASSLAADAANYGYTF. CDR3 coding DNA: TGTGCCAGCAGTTTAGCAGCGGACGCGGCTAACTATGGCTACACCTTC.

V gene TRBV28 combines with J gene TRBJ1-5; D might be TRBD1 (5 bases). This CDR3 has 15 residues. The germline V and J ends were trimmed by 5 bases and 1 base, with 12 bases remaining between them. Germline CDR1 is MDHEN and CDR2 is SYDVKM. For the CDR3, the DNA is TGTGCCAGCAGTCAGGGAACTCTAAGCAATCAGCCCCAGCATTTT. Its protein is CASSQGTLSNQPQHF.

The chain recombines TRBV7-2 with TRBJ1-2; 7 positions match TRBD1. Per the germline V gene, CDR1 is SGHTA and CDR2 is FQGNSA. V shed 5 bases and J 6 bases; nucleotides not matched to a gene: 6. This CDR3 region has 13 residues. The CDR3 coding sequence is TGTGCCAGCAGCCCGACAGGGTTGGATGGCTACACCTTC. Amino acid sequence: CASSPTGLDGYTF.

V is TRBV5-1 and J is TRBJ2-1; perhaps TRBD2 as D (5 bases). V gave up 5 bases and J gave up 8 bases, with 17 bases separating them. The germline V gene has CDR1 SGHRS and CDR2 YFSETQ. This CDR3 comprises 14 residues. The CDR3 sequence: CASSGGQAKDEQFF. CDR3 in DNA: TGCGCCAGCAGTGGCGGGCAAGCAAAGGATGAGCAGTTCTTC.

This CDR3 is CASSGEEKLFF. The DNA of the CDR3 is TGTGCCAGCAGTGGGGAAGAAAAACTGTTTTTT. The J gene is TRBJ1-4, the V gene TRBV2; unclear D gene. Deletions cut 4 bases from V and 8 bases from J, with 5 bases between. This CDR3 spans 11 amino acids. Per germline, CDR1 SNHLY and CDR2 FYNNEI.